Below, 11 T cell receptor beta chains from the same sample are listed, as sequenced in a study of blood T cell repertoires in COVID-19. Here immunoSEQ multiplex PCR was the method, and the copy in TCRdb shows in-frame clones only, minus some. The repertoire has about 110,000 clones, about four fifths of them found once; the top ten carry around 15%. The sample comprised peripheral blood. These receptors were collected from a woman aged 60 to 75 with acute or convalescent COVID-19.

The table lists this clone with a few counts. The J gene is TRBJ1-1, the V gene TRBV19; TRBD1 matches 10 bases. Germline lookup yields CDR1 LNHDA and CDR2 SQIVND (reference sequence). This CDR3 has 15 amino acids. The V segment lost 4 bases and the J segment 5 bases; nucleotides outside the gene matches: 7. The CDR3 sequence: CASSKTGGLRTEAFF. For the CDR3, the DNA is TGTGCCAGTAGTAAGACAGGGGGCTTGAGAACTGAAGCTTTCTTT. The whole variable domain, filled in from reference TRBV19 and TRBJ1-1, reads DGGITQSPKYLFRKEGQNVTLSCEQNLNHDAMYWYRQDPGQGLRLIYYSQIVNDFQKGDIAEGYSVSREKKESFPLTVTSAQKNPTAFYLCASSKTGGLRTEAFFGQGTRLTVV.

CDR3 sequence (DNA): TGTGCCAGCAGCTTCTCTAATTCACCCCTCCACTTT. Translating gives CASSFSNSPLHF. The chain combines TRBV5-6 with TRBJ1-6; D is uncertain. The germline gives CDR1 SGHDT, CDR2 YYEEEE. The CDR3 contains 12 residues. V shed 2 bases and J shed 6 bases, with 3 bases lying between them.

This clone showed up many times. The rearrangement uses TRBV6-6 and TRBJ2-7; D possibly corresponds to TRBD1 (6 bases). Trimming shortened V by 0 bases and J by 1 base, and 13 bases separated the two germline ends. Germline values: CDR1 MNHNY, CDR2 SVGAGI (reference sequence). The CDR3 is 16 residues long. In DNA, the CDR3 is TGTGCCAGCAGTTACTCGTCTTCAGGGGCATCCTACGAGCAGTACTTC. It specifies CASSYSSSGASYEQYF.

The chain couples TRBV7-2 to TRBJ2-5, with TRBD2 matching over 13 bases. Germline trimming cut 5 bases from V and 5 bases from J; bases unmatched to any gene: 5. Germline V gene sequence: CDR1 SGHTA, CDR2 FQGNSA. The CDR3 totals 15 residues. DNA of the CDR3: TGTGCCAGCAGCAAGGGACTAGCGGGATTGGAGACCCAGTACTTC. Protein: CASSKGLAGLETQYF.

Here the CDR3 reads CASGYRSSGELFF. CDR3 sequence (DNA): TGTGCCAGCGGGTATAGGAGTTCCGGGGAGCTGTTTTTT. The genes are TRBV28 and TRBJ2-2; D gene unclear. Trimming pared 8 bases from V and 6 bases from J, leaving 13 bases between. CDR1 is MDHEN, CDR2 SYDVKM, per germline. This CDR3 spans 13 amino acids.

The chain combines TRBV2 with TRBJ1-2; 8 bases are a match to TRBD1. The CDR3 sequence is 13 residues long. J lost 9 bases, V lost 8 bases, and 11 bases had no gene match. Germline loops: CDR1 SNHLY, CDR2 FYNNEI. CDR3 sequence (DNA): TGTGCCAGCTCGGACAGGGCCCTAGGGAGCTACACCTTC. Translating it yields CASSDRALGSYTF.

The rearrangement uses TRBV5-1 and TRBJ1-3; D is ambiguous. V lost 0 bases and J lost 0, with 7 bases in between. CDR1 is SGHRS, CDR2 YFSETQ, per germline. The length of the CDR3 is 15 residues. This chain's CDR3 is CASSLEYGSGNTIYF. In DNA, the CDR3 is TGCGCCAGCAGCTTGGAATACGGCTCTGGAAACACCATATATTTT.

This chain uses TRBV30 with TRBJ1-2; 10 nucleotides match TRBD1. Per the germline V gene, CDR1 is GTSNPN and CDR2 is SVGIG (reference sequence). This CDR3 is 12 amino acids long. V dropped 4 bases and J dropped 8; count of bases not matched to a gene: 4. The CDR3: CAWKLTGGGYTF. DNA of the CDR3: TGTGCCTGGAAACTGACAGGGGGCGGCTACACCTTC.

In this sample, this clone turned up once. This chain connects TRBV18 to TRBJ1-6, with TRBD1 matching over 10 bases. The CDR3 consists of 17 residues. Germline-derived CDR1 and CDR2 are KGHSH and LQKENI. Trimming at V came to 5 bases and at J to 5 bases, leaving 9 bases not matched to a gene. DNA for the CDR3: TGTGCCAGCTCATCAGGGACAGGGGTAAGGAATAATTCACCCCTCCACTTT. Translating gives CASSSGTGVRNNSPLHF.

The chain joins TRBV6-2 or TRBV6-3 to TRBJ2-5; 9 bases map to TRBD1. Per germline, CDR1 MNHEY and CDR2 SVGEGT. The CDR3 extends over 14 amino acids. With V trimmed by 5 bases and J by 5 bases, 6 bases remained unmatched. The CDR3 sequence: CASSNDRGEETQYF. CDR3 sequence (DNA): TGTGCCAGCAGTAATGACAGGGGGGAGGAGACCCAGTACTTC.

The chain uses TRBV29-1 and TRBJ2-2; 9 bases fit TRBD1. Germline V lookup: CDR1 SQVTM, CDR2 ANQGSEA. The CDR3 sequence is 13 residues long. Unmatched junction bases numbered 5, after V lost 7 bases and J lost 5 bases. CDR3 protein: CSAGTGLTGELFF. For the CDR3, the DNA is TGCAGCGCCGGGACAGGGTTGACCGGGGAGCTGTTTTTT.